These T cell receptor beta chains were read from a single sample in a study of cytomegalovirus exposure and HLA in healthy donors. Generated by immunoSEQ multiplex PCR, the TCRdb table keeps only in-frame clones and is missing some. The sample contains about 120,000 clones, more than 75% of which appear only once. The specimen sequenced was PBMCs. The receptor source for this set is a woman younger than 45 in good health and CMV-seronegative. The CDR3 runs from the conserved cysteine through the conserved F or W. Fields, in order: CDR3 length, clone size, J gene, D gene, V gene, CDR3 DNA, CDR3 protein. The D gene is left open where the match is weak. A clone size is listed for some rows: how often the clone was seen (once, few, many), or a class if it is expanded.

15 . TRBJ2-5 TRBD1 TRBV5-6 TGTGCCAGCAGCTTGGAGGACAGGGGGTCAGAGACCCAGTACTTC CASSLEDRGSETQYF
13 . TRBJ2-7 . TRBV27 TGTGCCAGCAGCCAGGCCCAACCTTACGAGCAGTACTTC CASSQAQPYEQYF
17 . TRBJ2-5 TRBD2 TRBV30 TGTGCCTGGAGTGTTGGGGCTAGCGGAGGCGAGAGGGAGACCCAGTACTTC CAWSVGASGGERETQYF
19 . TRBJ1-1 . TRBV21-1 TGTGCCAGCAGCAGTGCCTCTAAGGAGGGGGGGACCATGAACACTGAAGCTTTCTTT CASSSASKEGGTMNTEAFF
14 . TRBJ1-1 TRBD1 TRBV6-5 TGTGCCAGCAGTTGGGGACAGCTGAACACTGAAGCTTTCTTT CASSWGQLNTEAFF
15 . TRBJ1-6 TRBD1 TRBV11-3 TGTGCCAGCAGCTTAGAAGGGGGCTGGAATTCACCCCTCCACTTT CASSLEGGWNSPLHF
15 . TRBJ1-6 . TRBV5-4 TGTGCCAGCAGCTCCTGGGGGGGGGCTAATTCACCCCTCCACTTT CASSSWGGANSPLHF
14 . TRBJ1-1 . TRBV29-1 TGCAGCGTTGACCGTGGAGGCATGAACACTGAAGCTTTCTTT CSVDRGGMNTEAFF
15 . TRBJ1-2 . TRBV7-9 TGTGCCAGCAGCTTAGTCGAGGTTCTAGGCGGTGGCTACACCTTC CASSLVEVLGGGYTF
17 . TRBJ1-3 . TRBV19 TGTGCCAGTAGTATAGCTGGAGGGCAGGAGTCCGGAAACACCATATATTTT CASSIAGGQESGNTIYF
13 . TRBJ1-1 TRBD1 TRBV30 TGTGCCGGTGACAGGGGGATGAACACTGAAGCTTTCTTT CAGDRGMNTEAFF
15 . TRBJ2-7 TRBD2 TRBV5-4 TGTGCCAGCAGCAAGGAGGGGCTAGCGGGGGCCGTGCAGTACTTC CASSKEGLAGAVQYF
15 . TRBJ1-5 . TRBV19 TGTGCCAGTACTGACCGAGACAAGGGCAATCAGCCCCAGCATTTT CASTDRDKGNQPQHF
14 . TRBJ2-5 . TRBV5-4 TGTGCCAGCAGCTTGGGGGGCCCCGTCGAGACCCAGTACTTC CASSLGGPVETQYF
14 . TRBJ1-1 TRBD1 TRBV30 TGTGCCTGGAGCTCCGGACAGGGGAACACTGAAGCTTTCTTT CAWSSGQGNTEAFF
15 . TRBJ1-3 . TRBV7-2 TGTGCCAGCAGCTTGGTGGCAGGGGCCGGCAACACCATATATTTT CASSLVAGAGNTIYF
11 . TRBJ2-7 . TRBV5-6 TGTGCCAGCAGCTTGCGTTCCGAGCAGTACTTC CASSLRSEQYF
15 . TRBJ2-5 TRBD2 TRBV7-2 TGTGCCAGCAGCTTAGTCCCTAGCGGGGAAGAGACCCAGTACTTC CASSLVPSGEETQYF
17 once TRBJ2-3 TRBD2 TRBV5-4 TGTGCCAGCAGCTTATTCCTAGCGGGGGGATCGATAGATACGCAGTATTTT CASSLFLAGGSIDTQYF
13 once TRBJ2-7 TRBD1 TRBV6-6 TGTGCCAGCAGTCGCGGGACAGGAGCCGAGCAGTACTTC CASSRGTGAEQYF
15 . TRBJ1-5 TRBD1 TRBV7-9 TGTGCCAGCAGCGCAGAAACAGGGGGCAATCAGCCCCAGCATTTT CASSAETGGNQPQHF
17 . TRBJ2-6 . TRBV2 TGTGCCAGCAGTCCGGGACACCTGGGTCCTGGGGCCAACGTCCTGACTTTC CASSPGHLGPGANVLTF
18 . TRBJ1-1 TRBD1 TRBV7-9 TGTGCCAGCAGCCCGGGGGACAGGAGGGATCAAGAAAACACTGAAGCTTTCTTT CASSPGDRRDQENTEAFF
14 . TRBJ2-3 TRBD2 TRBV7-9 TGTGCCAGCAGCTCTAGCGGGGGGGGAGATACGCAGTATTTT CASSSSGGGDTQYF
18 . TRBJ1-2 TRBD1 TRBV5-4 TGTGCCAGCACCCCTCCGGGACAGGGGACTTCCCTAACCCGTGGCTACACCTTC CASTPPGQGTSLTRGYTF
14 . TRBJ1-6 . TRBV6-5 TGTGCCAGCAGTGTAGGGGACTATAATTCACCCCTCCACTTT CASSVGDYNSPLHF
14 . TRBJ1-5 . TRBV28 TGTGCCAGCAGCTACAGGGTTCGCAATCAGCCCCAGCATTTT CASSYRVRNQPQHF
15 . TRBJ2-7 TRBD1 TRBV5-5 TGTGCCAGCAACTTCCCCGGGACAGGCAGCTACGAGCAGTACTTC CASNFPGTGSYEQYF
17 once TRBJ1-1 . TRBV5-4 TGTGCCAGCAGCCCCGATACAACTCAGGGCTTCCAGGGCGAAGCTTTCTTT CASSPDTTQGFQGEAFF